This T cell receptor (beta chain) came from a study of blood T cell repertoires in COVID-19. The table came from immunoSEQ multiplex PCR; TCRdb's copy has only in-frame clones and leaves some out. The sample shows some 100,000 clones, around 88% of them seen only once. V was clipped by 3 bases and J by 9 bases, with 12 bases between them. The germline V gene has CDR1 SGHAT and CDR2 FQNNGV. This CDR3 spans 13 amino acids. This TCR was sampled from a human donor in a cohort sampled during active COVID-19. The chain joins TRBV11-2 to TRBJ2-1, with a weak D call TRBD2 (6 bases). Material for sequencing was peripheral blood. The CDR3 DNA reads TGTGCCAGCAGCTTCAGTGGGGGGAGTGAGCAGTTCTTC. Translating gives CASSFSGGSEQFF.